This TCR beta chain comes out of a study of Tregs in tolerant kidney transplant recipients. Study background: Mixed chimerism was transient after nonmyeloablative marrow transplants from related graft donors. Whole-study results and caveats: Findings come from small patient numbers and require larger validation. Tregs expanded with activated donor B cells seemed most donor-specific.

CDR1 is KGHSH, CDR2 LQKENI, per germline. Trimming removed 3 bases from V and 0 bases from J, with 22 bases in between. The CDR3 is made up of 19 amino acids. Sequencing used immunoSEQ multiplex PCR; TCRdb keeps in-frame clones, though not all of them. The ten most abundant clones cover around 0.8% of a sample with about 48,000 clones. CD4+CD25+CD127- Tregs, CD4+CD25- non-Tregs, CD4 and CD8 cells were sorted. Turning to this clone: The antigen is unknown. Coverage ceases 3 residues before the CDR3 finishes, and the germline J gene fills in the end.

The sequence was collected from a human donor who received a combined kidney and bone marrow transplant. The V gene is TRBV18, the J gene TRBJ2-3; D is possibly TRBD2 (5 bases). The source was CD4+ T cells from blood, collected before the transplant. The part of the CDR3 DNA that was read is TGTGCCAGCTCACCCCGGAGCCGACCGTCACGGACTAGCACAGATACG. Translating gives CASSPRSRPSRTSTDT. The CDR3 in its entirety is CASSPRSRPSRTSTDTQYF. The variable domain in full, with the rest retrieved from reference TRBV18 and TRBJ2-3, is NAGVMQNPRHLVRRRGQEARLRCSPMKGHSHVYWYRQLPEEGLKFMVYLQKENIIDESGMPKERFSAEFPKEGPSILRIQQVVRGDSAAYFCASSPRSRPSRTSTDTQYFGPGTRLTVL.